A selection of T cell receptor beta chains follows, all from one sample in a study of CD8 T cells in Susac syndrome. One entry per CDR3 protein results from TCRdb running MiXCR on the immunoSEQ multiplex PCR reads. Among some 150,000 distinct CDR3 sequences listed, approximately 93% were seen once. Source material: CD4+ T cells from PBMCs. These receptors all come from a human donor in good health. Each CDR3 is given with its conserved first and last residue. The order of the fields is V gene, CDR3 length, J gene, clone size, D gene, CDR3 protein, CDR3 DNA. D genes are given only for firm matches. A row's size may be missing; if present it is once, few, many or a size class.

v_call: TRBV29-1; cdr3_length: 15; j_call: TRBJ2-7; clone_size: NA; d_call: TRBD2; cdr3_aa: CSVEAPLAGSYEQYF; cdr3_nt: TGCAGCGTTGAAGCCCCACTAGCGGGTTCTTACGAGCAGTACTTC
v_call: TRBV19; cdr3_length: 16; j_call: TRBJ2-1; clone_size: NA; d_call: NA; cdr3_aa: CASSIDRGLMLNEQFF; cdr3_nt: TGTGCCAGTAGTATAGATCGGGGGCTTATGCTCAATGAGCAGTTCTTC
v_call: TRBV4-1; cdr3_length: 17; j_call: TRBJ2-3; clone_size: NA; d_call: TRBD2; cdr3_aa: CASSQEAARVPGGTQYF; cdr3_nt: TGCGCCAGCAGCCAGGAGGCCGCGCGGGTCCCGGGGGGTACGCAGTATTTT
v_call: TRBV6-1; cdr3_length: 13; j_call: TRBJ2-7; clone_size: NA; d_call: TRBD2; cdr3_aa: CAIRTSGTLRGVF; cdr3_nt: TGTGCCATCAGGACTAGCGGGACTCTTCGAGGAGTATTC
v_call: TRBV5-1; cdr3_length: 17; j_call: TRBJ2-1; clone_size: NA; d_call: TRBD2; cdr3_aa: CASSLFPSGSTYNEQFF; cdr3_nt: TGCGCCAGCAGCTTATTCCCTAGCGGGAGCACCTACAATGAGCAGTTCTTC
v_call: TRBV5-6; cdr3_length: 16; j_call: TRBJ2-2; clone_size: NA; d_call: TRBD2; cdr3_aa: CASTSTSGRYTGELFF; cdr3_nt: TGTGCCAGCACCTCGACTAGCGGGAGGTACACCGGGGAGCTGTTTTTT
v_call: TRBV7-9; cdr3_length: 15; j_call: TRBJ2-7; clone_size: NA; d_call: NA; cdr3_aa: CASSLSGGLGYEQYF; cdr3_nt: TGTGCCAGCAGCTTATCTGGGGGCTTGGGATACGAGCAGTACTTC
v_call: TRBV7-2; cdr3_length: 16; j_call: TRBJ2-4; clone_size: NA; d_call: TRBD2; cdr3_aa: CASSSQAGVAKNIQYF; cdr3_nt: TGTGCCAGCAGCTCCCAAGCGGGGGTAGCCAAAAACATTCAGTACTTC
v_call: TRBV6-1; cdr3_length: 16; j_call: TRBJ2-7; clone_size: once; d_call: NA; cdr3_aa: CASSSRLIQGTYEQYF; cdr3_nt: TGTGCCAGCAGTAGCAGGCTTATACAGGGTACCTACGAGCAGTACTTC
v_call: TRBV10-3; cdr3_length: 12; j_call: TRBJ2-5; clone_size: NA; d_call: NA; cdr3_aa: CAIRQDKETQYF; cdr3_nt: TGTGCCATCAGACAGGATAAAGAGACCCAGTACTTC
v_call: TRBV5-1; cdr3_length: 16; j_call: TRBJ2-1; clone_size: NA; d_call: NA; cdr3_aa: CASSLEGIAGYNEQFF; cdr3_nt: TGCGCCAGCAGCTTGGAGGGGATAGCTGGCTACAATGAGCAGTTCTTC
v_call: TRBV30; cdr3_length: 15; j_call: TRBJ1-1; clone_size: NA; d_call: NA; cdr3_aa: CAWIRGTSLNTEAFF; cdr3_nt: TGTGCCTGGATTCGTGGGACAAGCTTGAACACTGAAGCTTTCTTT
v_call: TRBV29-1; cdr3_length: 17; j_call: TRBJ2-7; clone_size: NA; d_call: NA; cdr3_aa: CSVALGVWQGQAYEQYF; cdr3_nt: TGCAGCGTTGCGTTGGGGGTGTGGCAGGGGCAAGCCTACGAGCAGTACTTC
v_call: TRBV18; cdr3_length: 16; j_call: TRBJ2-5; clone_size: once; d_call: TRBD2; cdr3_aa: CASSVPGLAGGETQYF; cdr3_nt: TGTGCCAGCTCAGTACCGGGACTAGCGGGAGGAGAGACCCAGTACTTC
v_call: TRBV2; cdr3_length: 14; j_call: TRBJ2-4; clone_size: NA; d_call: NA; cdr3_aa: CASSARQGLNIQYF; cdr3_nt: TGTGCCAGCAGTGCGCGGCAGGGGTTAAACATTCAGTACTTC
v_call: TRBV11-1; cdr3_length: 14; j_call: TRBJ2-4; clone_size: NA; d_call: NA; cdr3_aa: CASSDGLAKNIQYF; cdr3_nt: TGTGCCAGCAGCGACGGGTTAGCCAAAAACATTCAGTACTTC
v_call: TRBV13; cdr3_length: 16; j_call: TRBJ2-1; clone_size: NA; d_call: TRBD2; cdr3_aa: CASSPSAGGPANEQFF; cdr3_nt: TGTGCCAGCAGCCCCTCAGCGGGAGGGCCGGCTAATGAGCAGTTCTTC
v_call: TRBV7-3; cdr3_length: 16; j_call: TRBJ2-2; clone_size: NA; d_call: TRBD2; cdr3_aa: CASSAPGLAGSGELFF; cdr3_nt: TGTGCCAGCAGCGCTCCGGGACTAGCGGGATCCGGGGAGCTGTTTTTT
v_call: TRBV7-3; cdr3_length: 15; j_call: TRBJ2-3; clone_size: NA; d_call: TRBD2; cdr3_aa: CASSFGTRVPDTQYF; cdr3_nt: TGTGCCAGCAGCTTCGGGACTAGAGTCCCAGATACGCAGTATTTT
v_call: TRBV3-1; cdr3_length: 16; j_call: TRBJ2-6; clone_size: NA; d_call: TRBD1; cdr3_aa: CASSQGTGSGANVLTF; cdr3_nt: TGTGCCAGCAGCCAAGGGACAGGGTCTGGGGCCAACGTCCTGACTTTC
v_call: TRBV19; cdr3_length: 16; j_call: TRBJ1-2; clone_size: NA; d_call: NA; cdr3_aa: CASSMQPEGQGNGYTF; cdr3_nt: TGTGCCAGTAGTATGCAACCAGAGGGACAAGGAAATGGCTACACCTTC
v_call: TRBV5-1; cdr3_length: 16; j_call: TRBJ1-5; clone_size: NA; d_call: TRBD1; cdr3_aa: CASSLGTTGNGQPQHF; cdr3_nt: TGCGCCAGCAGCCTGGGGACGACAGGGAATGGTCAGCCCCAGCATTTT
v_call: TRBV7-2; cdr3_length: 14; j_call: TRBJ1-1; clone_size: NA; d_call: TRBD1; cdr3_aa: CASSLPTGATEAFF; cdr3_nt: TGTGCCAGCAGCTTACCCACAGGGGCCACTGAAGCTTTCTTT
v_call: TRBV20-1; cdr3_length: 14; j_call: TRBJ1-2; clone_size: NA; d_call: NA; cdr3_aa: CSAGLGQVSYGYTF; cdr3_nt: TGCAGTGCTGGACTGGGTCAGGTGAGCTATGGCTACACCTTC
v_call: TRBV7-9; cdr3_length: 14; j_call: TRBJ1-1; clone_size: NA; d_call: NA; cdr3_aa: CASSLNWDGTEAFF; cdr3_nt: TGTGCCAGCAGCTTAAATTGGGACGGCACTGAAGCTTTCTTT
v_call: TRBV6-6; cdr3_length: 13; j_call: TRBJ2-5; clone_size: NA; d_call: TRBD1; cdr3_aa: CASTRTGVETQYF; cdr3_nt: TGTGCCAGCACTCGGACAGGGGTGGAGACCCAGTACTTC
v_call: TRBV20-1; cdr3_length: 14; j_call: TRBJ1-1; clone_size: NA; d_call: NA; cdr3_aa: CSASLPPANTEAFF; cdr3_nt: TGCAGTGCTAGTCTTCCCCCGGCGAACACTGAAGCTTTCTTT
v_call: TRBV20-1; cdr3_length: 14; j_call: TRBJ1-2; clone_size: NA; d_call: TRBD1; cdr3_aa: CSASGVQGANGYTF; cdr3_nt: TGCAGTGCTAGCGGCGTCCAGGGGGCGAATGGCTACACCTTC
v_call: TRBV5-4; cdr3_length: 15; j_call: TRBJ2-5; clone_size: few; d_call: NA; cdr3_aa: CASSLLAGGQETQYF; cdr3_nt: TGTGCCAGCAGCTTGCTAGCCGGAGGCCAAGAGACCCAGTACTTC